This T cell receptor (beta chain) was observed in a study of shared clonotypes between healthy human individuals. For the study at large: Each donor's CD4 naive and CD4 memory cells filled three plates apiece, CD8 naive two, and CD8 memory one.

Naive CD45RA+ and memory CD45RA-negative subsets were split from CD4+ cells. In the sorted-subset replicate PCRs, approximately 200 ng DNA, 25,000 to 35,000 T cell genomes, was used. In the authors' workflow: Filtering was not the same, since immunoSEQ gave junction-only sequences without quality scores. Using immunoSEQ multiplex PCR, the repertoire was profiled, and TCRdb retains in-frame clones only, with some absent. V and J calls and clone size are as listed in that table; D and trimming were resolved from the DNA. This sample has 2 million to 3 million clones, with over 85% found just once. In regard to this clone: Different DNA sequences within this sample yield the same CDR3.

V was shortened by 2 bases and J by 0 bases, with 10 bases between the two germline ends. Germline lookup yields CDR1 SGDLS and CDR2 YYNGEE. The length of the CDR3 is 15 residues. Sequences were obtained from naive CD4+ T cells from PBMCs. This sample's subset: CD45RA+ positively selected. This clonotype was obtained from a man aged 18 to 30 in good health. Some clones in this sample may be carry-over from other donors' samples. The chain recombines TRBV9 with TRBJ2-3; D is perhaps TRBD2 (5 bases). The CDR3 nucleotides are TGTGCCAGCAGCGTCAGCGGCACTAGCACAGATACGCAGTATTTT. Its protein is CASSVSGTSTDTQYF.